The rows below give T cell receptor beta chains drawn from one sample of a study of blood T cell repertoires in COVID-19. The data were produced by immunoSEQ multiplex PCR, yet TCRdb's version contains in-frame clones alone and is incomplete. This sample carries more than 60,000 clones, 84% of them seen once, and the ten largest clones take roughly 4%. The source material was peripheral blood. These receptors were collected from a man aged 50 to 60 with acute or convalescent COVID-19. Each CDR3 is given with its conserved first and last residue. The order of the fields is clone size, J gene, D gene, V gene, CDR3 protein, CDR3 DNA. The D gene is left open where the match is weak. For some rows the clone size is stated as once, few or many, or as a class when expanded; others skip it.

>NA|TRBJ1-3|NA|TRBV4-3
CASSQVASSGGNTIYF
TGCGCCAGCAGCCAAGTAGCAAGCTCCGGGGGAAACACCATATATTTT
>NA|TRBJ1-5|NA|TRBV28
CASSLPMYSNQPQHF
TGTGCCAGCAGTTTACCTATGTATAGCAATCAGCCCCAGCATTTT
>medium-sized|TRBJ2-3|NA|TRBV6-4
CALQGKGSNTQYF
TGTGCCCTCCAGGGGAAGGGATCGAATACGCAGTATTTT
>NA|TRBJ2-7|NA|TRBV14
CASSHALPGLPVGSYEQYF
TGTGCCAGCAGCCATGCACTTCCGGGACTCCCTGTCGGCTCCTACGAGCAGTACTTC
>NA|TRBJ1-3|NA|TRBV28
CASTPRGSGNTIYF
TGTGCCAGCACTCCACGGGGCTCTGGAAACACCATATATTTT
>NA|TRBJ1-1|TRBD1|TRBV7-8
CASSYLQGERAFF
TGTGCCAGCAGTTACCTACAGGGGGAGCGAGCTTTCTTT
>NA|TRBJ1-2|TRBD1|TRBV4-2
CASSQDGTGSHYGYTF
TGTGCCAGCAGCCAAGATGGGACAGGAAGTCACTATGGCTACACCTTC
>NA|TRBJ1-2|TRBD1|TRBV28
CASSLVPGQQSNYGYTF
TGTGCCAGCAGTTTAGTCCCGGGACAGCAATCCAACTATGGCTACACCTTC
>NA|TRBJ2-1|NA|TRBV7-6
CASSFPFGQYNEQFF
TGTGCCAGCAGCTTCCCTTTTGGACAATACAATGAGCAGTTCTTC
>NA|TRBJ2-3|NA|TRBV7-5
CARSGKLAGGPDTQYF
TGTGCCAGAAGCGGAAAGCTAGCGGGGGGGCCGGATACGCAGTATTTT
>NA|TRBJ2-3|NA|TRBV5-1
CASRLAVTDTQYF
TGCGCCAGCAGGCTGGCAGTCACAGATACGCAGTATTTT
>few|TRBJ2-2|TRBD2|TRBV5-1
CASSSMTSGGPNTGELFF
TGCGCCAGCAGCTCTATGACTAGCGGGGGACCGAACACCGGGGAGCTGTTTTTT
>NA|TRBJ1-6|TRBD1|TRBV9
CASSVGGQGGNSPLHF
TGTGCCAGCAGCGTAGGAGGACAGGGCGGAAATTCACCCCTCCACTTT
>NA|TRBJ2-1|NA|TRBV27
CASSPRGGPINEQFF
TGTGCCAGCAGCCCTCGAGGAGGGCCTATCAATGAGCAGTTCTTC
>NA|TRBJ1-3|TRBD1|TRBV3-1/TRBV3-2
CASSRQGTGDGNTIYF
TGTGCCAGCAGCCGCCAAGGGACAGGCGATGGAAACACCATATATTTT
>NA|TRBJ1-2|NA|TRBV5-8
CASSLPPGTNYGYTF
TGTGCCAGCAGCCTACCGCCAGGAACTAACTATGGCTACACCTTC
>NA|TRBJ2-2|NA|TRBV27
CASSTLGQLNTGELFF
TGTGCCAGCAGTACCCTGGGGCAGCTAAACACCGGGGAGCTGTTTTTT
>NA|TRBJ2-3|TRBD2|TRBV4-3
CASSQGGGSGTDTQYF
TGCGCCAGCAGCCAAGGTGGCGGGAGTGGCACAGATACGCAGTATTTT
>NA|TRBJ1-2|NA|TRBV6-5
CASSYKQGYGYTF
TGTGCCAGCAGTTACAAACAGGGTTATGGCTACACCTTC
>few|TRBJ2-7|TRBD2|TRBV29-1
CSVVLADSYEQYF
TGCAGCGTTGTACTAGCGGATTCCTACGAGCAGTACTTC
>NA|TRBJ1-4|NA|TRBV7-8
CASSLSSFNEKLFF
TGTGCCAGCAGCTTAAGTAGCTTTAATGAAAAACTGTTTTTT
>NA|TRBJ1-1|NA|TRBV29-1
CSVGLIRTWNTEAFF
TGCAGCGTTGGCCTCATCCGGACATGGAACACTGAAGCTTTCTTT
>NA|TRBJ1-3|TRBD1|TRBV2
CASSQGAGNTIYF
TGTGCCAGCAGCCAGGGGGCTGGAAACACCATATATTTT
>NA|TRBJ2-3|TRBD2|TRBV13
CASSPGTSGGTQYF
TGTGCCAGCAGCCCCGGGACTAGCGGGGGTACGCAGTATTTT
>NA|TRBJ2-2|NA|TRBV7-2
CASSTGTLNTGELFF
TGTGCCAGCAGCACAGGGACCCTGAACACCGGGGAGCTGTTTTTT
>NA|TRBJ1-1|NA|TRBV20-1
CSASIAGMNTEAFF
TGCAGTGCTAGTATTGCAGGGATGAACACTGAAGCTTTCTTT
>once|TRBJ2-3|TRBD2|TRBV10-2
CASSPGLAVGTDTQYF
TGCGCCAGCAGTCCGGGACTAGCGGTCGGCACAGATACGCAGTATTTT
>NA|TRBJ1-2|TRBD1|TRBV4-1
CASSQDLGTDDSLGYGYTF
TGCGCCAGCAGCCAAGATTTAGGGACAGATGACTCTTTAGGCTATGGCTACACCTTC
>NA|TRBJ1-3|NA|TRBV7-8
CASSPSGNTIYF
TGTGCCAGCAGCCCATCTGGAAACACCATATATTTT
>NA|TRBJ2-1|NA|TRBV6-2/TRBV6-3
CASSGPGAPRLEQFF
TGTGCCAGCAGTGGCCCCGGAGCGCCCCGCTTGGAGCAGTTCTTC
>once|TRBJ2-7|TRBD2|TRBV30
CAWSVSGTSGAWYHGYEQYF
TGTGCCTGGAGTGTAAGTGGGACTAGCGGGGCATGGTACCATGGGTACGAGCAGTACTTC
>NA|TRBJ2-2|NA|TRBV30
CAWSTGLNTGELFF
TGTGCCTGGAGTACGGGATTGAACACCGGGGAGCTGTTTTTT
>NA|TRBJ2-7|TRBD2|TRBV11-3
CASSLGRIAGGTYEQYF
TGTGCCAGCAGCTTAGGTAGGATAGCGGGGGGGACCTACGAGCAGTACTTC
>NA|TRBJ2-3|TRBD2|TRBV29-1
CGIAGVEDTQYF
TGTGGGATAGCGGGAGTTGAAGATACGCAGTATTTT
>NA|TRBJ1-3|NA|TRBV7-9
CASSQTGNTIYF
TGTGCCAGCAGCCAGACAGGAAACACCATATATTTT
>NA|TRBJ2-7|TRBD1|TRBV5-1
CASSLATGGGSRAYEQYF
TGCGCCAGCAGCTTGGCGACAGGGGGCGGTAGTAGGGCCTACGAGCAGTACTTC
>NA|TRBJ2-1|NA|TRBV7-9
CASSHREGSGNEQFF
TGTGCCAGCAGCCATAGAGAGGGATCGGGCAATGAGCAGTTCTTC
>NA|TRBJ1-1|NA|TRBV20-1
CSASRQSDTEAFF
TGCAGTGCTAGTCGACAGTCGGACACTGAAGCTTTCTTT
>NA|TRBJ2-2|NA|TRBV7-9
CASSHPKISNTGELFF
TGTGCCAGCAGCCACCCTAAGATATCGAACACCGGGGAGCTGTTTTTT
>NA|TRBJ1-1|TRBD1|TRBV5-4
CASSGTVNTEAFF
TGTGCCAGCTCCGGGACAGTGAACACTGAAGCTTTCTTT
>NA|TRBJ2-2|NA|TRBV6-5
CASRTSGRGAGELFF
TGTGCCAGCAGGACTTCCGGGAGAGGGGCCGGGGAGCTGTTTTTT
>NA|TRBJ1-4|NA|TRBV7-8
CASSFDRQPTNEKLFF
TGTGCCAGCAGCTTTGATCGACAGCCAACTAATGAAAAACTGTTTTTT
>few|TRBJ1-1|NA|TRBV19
CASSADKVAFF
TGTGCCAGTAGTGCGGACAAGGTAGCTTTCTTT
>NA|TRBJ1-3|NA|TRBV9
CASSVAPSQGIGNTIYF
TGTGCCAGCAGCGTAGCTCCGTCACAGGGAATCGGAAACACCATATATTTT
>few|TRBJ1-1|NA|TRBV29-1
CSVSFQGTEAFF
TGCAGCGTTTCCTTCCAGGGCACTGAAGCTTTCTTT
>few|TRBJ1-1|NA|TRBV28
CASSLVGGMTEAFF
TGTGCCAGCAGTTTAGTTGGGGGGATGACTGAAGCTTTCTTT
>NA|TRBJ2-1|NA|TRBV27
CASSLSNHNEQFF
TGTGCCAGCAGTTTATCTAATCACAATGAGCAGTTCTTC
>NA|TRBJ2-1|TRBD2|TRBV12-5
CASAWGPGGKDEQFF
TGTGCTAGTGCCTGGGGTCCGGGAGGGAAGGATGAGCAGTTCTTC
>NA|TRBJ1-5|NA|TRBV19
CASSPASTGPNQPQHF
TGTGCCAGTAGTCCGGCTTCGACAGGACCCAATCAGCCCCAGCATTTT
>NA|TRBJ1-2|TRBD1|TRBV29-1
CSVTATGVGYTF
TGCAGCGTAACCGCGACAGGGGTCGGCTACACCTTC
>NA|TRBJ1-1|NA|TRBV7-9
CASRRQGGMNTEAFF
TGTGCCAGCAGGAGGCAGGGTGGAATGAACACTGAAGCTTTCTTT
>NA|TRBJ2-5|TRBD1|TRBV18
CASSLQTGGRETQYF
TGTGCCAGCTCACTACAGACAGGGGGCCGAGAGACCCAGTACTTC
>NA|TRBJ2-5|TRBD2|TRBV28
CASRGGLAGVLLQETQYF
TGTGCCAGCAGGGGGGGACTAGCGGGGGTCCTACTCCAAGAGACCCAGTACTTC
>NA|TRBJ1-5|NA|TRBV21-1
CASSSGRRDITQPQHF
TGTGCCAGCAGCTCCGGCCGCAGGGACATCACTCAGCCCCAGCATTTT
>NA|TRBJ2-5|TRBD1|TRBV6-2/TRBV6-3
CATSLGQGFSQETQYF
TGTGCCACCAGCCTGGGACAGGGGTTTTCACAAGAGACCCAGTACTTC
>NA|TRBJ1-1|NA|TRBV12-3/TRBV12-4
CASSTQVNTEAFF
TGTGCCAGCAGCACACAAGTGAACACTGAAGCTTTCTTT
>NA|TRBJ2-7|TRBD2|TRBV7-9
CASSSSGSSYEQYF
TGTGCCAGCAGCTCTAGCGGGAGCTCCTACGAGCAGTACTTC
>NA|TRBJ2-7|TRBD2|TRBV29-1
CSVVGGRAYEQYF
TGCAGCGTTGTTGGCGGGAGGGCGTACGAGCAGTACTTC
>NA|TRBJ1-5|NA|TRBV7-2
CASSLGGSSNQPQHF
TGTGCCAGCAGCCTCGGGGGTAGTAGCAATCAGCCCCAGCATTTT